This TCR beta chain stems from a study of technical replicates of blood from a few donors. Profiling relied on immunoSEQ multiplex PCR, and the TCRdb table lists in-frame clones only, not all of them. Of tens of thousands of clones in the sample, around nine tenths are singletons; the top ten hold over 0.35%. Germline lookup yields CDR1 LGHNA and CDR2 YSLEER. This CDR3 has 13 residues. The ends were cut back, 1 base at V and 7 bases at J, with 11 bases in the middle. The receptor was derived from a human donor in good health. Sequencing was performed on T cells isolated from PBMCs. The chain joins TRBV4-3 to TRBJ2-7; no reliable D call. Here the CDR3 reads CASSQGHLWEQYF. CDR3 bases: TGCGCCAGCAGCCAAGGGCACCTGTGGGAGCAGTACTTC.